The 30 T cell receptor beta chains given below trace back to one sample, sequenced in a study of OX40 agonist ivuxolimab in advanced cancers. Profiled with immunoSEQ multiplex PCR; TCRdb holds only in-frame clones, not every one. The sample consists of 30,000 to 35,000 clones, roughly 79% of them appearing once. The sequencing used CD4+ or CD8+ T cells sorted from blood, collected in a trial of the OX40 agonist ivuxolimab. These receptors were collected from an adult with an advanced solid tumor such as melanoma, head and neck, liver or kidney cancer.

In nucleotides, the CDR3 is TGTGCCAGCAGCTTGGGACAGTTCTACAATGAGCAGTTCTTC. This encodes CASSLGQFYNEQFF. The chain recombines TRBV5-4 with TRBJ2-1; weak D call: TRBD1 (5 bases). Germline CDR1 reads SGHNT; CDR2 reads YYREEE (reference sequence). This CDR3 spans 14 amino acids. V was cut by 0 bases and J by 3 bases, with 7 bases left in between.

The chain couples TRBV5-6 to TRBJ1-1; a weak D match, TRBD1 (5 bases). Germline V gene sequence: CDR1 SGHDT, CDR2 YYEEEE. V lost 4 bases and J 1 base, leaving 14 bases between the germline ends. This CDR3 comprises 15 residues. CDR3 DNA sequence: TGTGCCAGCAGCAGGACGGAGGGGAGGAACACTGAAGCTTTCTTT. Amino acid sequence: CASSRTEGRNTEAFF.

This clone was seen more than once but under ten times. V gene TRBV6-5 combines with J gene TRBJ1-1; D gene unclear. Germline values: CDR1 MNHEY, CDR2 SVGAGI. The CDR3 has 16 amino acids. The ends were cut back, 3 bases at V and 4 bases at J, with 18 bases in the middle. The CDR3 DNA sequence: TGTGCCAGCAGTTATGGGTCCTTCTCTGGAGGCACTGAAGCTTTCTTT. It yields the protein CASSYGSFSGGTEAFF.

This chain uses TRBV5-1 with TRBJ2-3; no clear D. Trimming left V 0 bases short and J 0 bases short, with 11 bases between. CDR3 length: 16 amino acids. Germline assignment: CDR1 SGHRS and CDR2 YFSETQ. DNA for the CDR3: TGCGCCAGCAGCTTGGGTGCAGGACGAAGCACAGATACGCAGTATTTT. Residues: CASSLGAGRSTDTQYF.

The V call is TRBV7-9, the J call TRBJ2-3, with 11 bases aligning to TRBD1. The CDR3 sequence is 15 residues long. Germline V gene sequence: CDR1 SEHNR, CDR2 FQNEAQ (reference sequence). Unmatched junction bases numbered 3, after V lost 5 bases and J lost 2 bases. This CDR3 reads CASSQGQGDTDTQYF. The DNA for the CDR3 is TGTGCCAGCAGCCAGGGACAGGGGGACACAGATACGCAGTATTTT.

The J gene is TRBJ1-1, the V gene TRBV7-8; D gene ambiguous. V dropped 1 base and J dropped 5 bases, with 11 bases sitting between them. CDR3 length: 14 amino acids. From germline, CDR1 is SGHVS and CDR2 FQNEAQ. CDR3 in DNA: TGTGCCAGCAGCTTAGGGAGGGCTTCGACTGAAGCTTTCTTT. This codes for CASSLGRASTEAFF.

The chain is built from TRBV23-1 and TRBJ2-5; the D gene is possibly TRBD1 (7 bases). TRBV23-1 qualifies as an ORF whose function is uncertain. This CDR3 is 18 amino acids long. Trimming took off 0 bases at V and 6 bases at J, with 23 bases between the two ends. In DNA form, the CDR3 reads TGCGCCAGCAGTCAATCAGGCGGGGAGACAGGGATGCGGAAGACCCAGTACTTC. The encoded protein is CASSQSGGETGMRKTQYF.

The V and J genes are TRBV10-1 and TRBJ2-5, with D perhaps TRBD2 (6 bases). The length of the CDR3 is 14 residues. The germline V and J ends were trimmed by 3 bases and 4 bases, with 12 bases remaining between them. Germline assignment: CDR1 WNHNN and CDR2 SYGVQD (reference sequence). CDR3 sequence (DNA): TGCGCCAGCAGTGAATCGCGGGACGGAGAGACCCAGTACTTC. Protein sequence: CASSESRDGETQYF.

The chain combines TRBV11-3 with TRBJ2-6; D unclear. The CDR3 sequence is 16 residues long. Germline V CDR1 and CDR2: SGHNT, YENEEA. The V gene lost 5 bases and the J gene lost 2 bases, with 13 bases spanning the gap. CDR3 sequence: CASSNRVGTGANVLTF. The CDR3, as DNA: TGTGCCAGCAGCAACCGGGTGGGGACTGGGGCCAACGTCCTGACTTTC.

The V and J genes are TRBV4-3 and TRBJ1-6; 10 bases are a match to TRBD1. Trimming removed 2 bases from V and 8 bases from J; junction bases left unmatched: 12. Germline CDR1 LGHNA, CDR2 YSLEER. This CDR3 spans 18 amino acids. The DNA for the CDR3 is TGCGCCAGCAGCCAAACCCTCACCGGGACAGGGGTACATTCACCCCTCCACTTT. Its translation is CASSQTLTGTGVHSPLHF.

This clone has a handful of counts. The chain links TRBV6-5 to TRBJ2-7; D is uncertain. With 2 bases removed from V and 3 bases from J, the gap between germline ends came to 11 bases. Per the germline V gene, CDR1 is MNHEY and CDR2 is SVGAGI. The CDR3 has 14 residues. The CDR3 here is CASSYGNRNYEQYF. The DNA for the CDR3 is TGTGCCAGCAGTTACGGTAATAGAAACTACGAGCAGTACTTC.

CDR3 in amino acids: CATSTTRSSYEQYF. CDR3 DNA sequence: TGTGCCACCAGCACAACTAGATCATCCTACGAGCAGTACTTC. The V and J genes are TRBV15 and TRBJ2-7, with D possibly TRBD2 on 5 matching bases. Germline CDR1 LNHNV, CDR2 YYDKDF (reference sequence). The CDR3 has 14 residues. Trimming stripped 4 bases from V and 1 base from J, with 11 bases between. The full variable domain, rest sourced from reference TRBV15 and TRBJ2-7, is DAMVIQNPRYQVTQFGKPVTLSCSQTLNHNVMYWYQQKSSQAPKLLFHYYDKDFNNEADTPDNFQSRRPNTSFCFLDIRSPGLGDTAMYLCATSTTRSSYEQYFGPGTRLTVT.

This clone was recorded once. The chain carries TRBV14 and TRBJ2-5; no reliable D call. The germline gives CDR1 SGHDN, CDR2 FVKESK. The V end lost 1 base, the J end lost 1 base, and 7 bases lay between the germline ends. This CDR3 has 14 residues. The CDR3 DNA reads TGTGCCAGCAGCCAAGGACGTACCCAAGAGACCCAGTACTTC. Amino acid sequence: CASSQGRTQETQYF. Drawing the rest from reference TRBV14 and TRBJ2-5, the complete variable domain is EAGVTQFPSHSVIEKGQTVTLRCDPISGHDNLYWYRRVMGKEIKFLLHFVKESKQDESGMPNNRFLAERTGGTYSTLKVQPAELEDSGVYFCASSQGRTQETQYFGPGTRLLVL.

This chain links TRBV5-6 with TRBJ1-1; D not certain. Per the germline V gene, CDR1 is SGHDT and CDR2 is YYEEEE. V lost 0 bases, J lost 3 bases, and 6 bases lay in between. The CDR3 sequence is 13 residues long. In DNA form, the CDR3 reads TGTGCCAGCAGCTTGGAACCAGACACTGAAGCTTTCTTT. Residues: CASSLEPDTEAFF.

V gene TRBV5-1 combines with J gene TRBJ1-3; 8 positions agree with TRBD1. Per the germline V gene, CDR1 is SGHRS and CDR2 is YFSETQ. V was pared by 0 bases and J by 2 bases, with 4 bases of the junction left unmatched. The CDR3 is made up of 16 amino acids. CDR3 amino acids: CASSLVGQGAGNTIYF. DNA for the CDR3: TGCGCCAGCAGCTTGGTAGGACAGGGCGCTGGAAACACCATATATTTT.

CDR3 in DNA: TGTGCCAGCAGTTATAGTCTGGGTCAGCCCCAGCATTTT. It yields the protein CASSYSLGQPQHF. The chain joins TRBV11-2 to TRBJ1-5; D uncertain. Per the germline V gene, CDR1 is SGHAT and CDR2 is FQNNGV. The CDR3 contains 13 residues. Trimming took 6 bases from V and 6 from J, leaving 12 bases between them. Complete variable domain (other parts from reference TRBV11-2 and TRBJ1-5): EAGVAQSPRYKIIEKRQSVAFWCNPISGHATLYWYQQILGQGPKLLIQFQNNGVVDDSQLPKDRFSAERLKGVDSTLKIQPAKLEDSAVYLCASSYSLGQPQHFGDGTRLSIL.

The chain employs TRBV5-1 and TRBJ2-5; TRBD1 or TRBD2 may be the D gene (5 bases each). Trimming removed 3 bases at V and 5 bases at J, with 20 bases between. The CDR3 is 16 amino acids. Per germline, CDR1 SGHRS and CDR2 YFSETQ. For the CDR3, the DNA is TGCGCCAGCAGCTCCTATGGGACGACTATGGGGGAGACCCAGTACTTC. Translation: CASSSYGTTMGETQYF.

The rearrangement uses TRBV5-1 and TRBJ1-2, with 9 positions matching TRBD1. The germline V gene encodes CDR1 SGHRS and CDR2 YFSETQ. V trimming: 4 bases; J trimming: 4 bases; junction bases outside the gene matches: 14. The CDR3 runs 17 residues. This chain's CDR3 is CASSMSGTGNVGYGYTF. CDR3 DNA: TGCGCCAGCAGCATGTCCGGGACAGGGAACGTTGGCTATGGCTACACCTTC.

This clone has a single count. V is TRBV11-2 and J is TRBJ2-5; D not resolved. This CDR3 is 14 amino acids long. CDR1 is SGHAT and CDR2 is FQNNGV in the germline V gene. V dropped 3 bases and J dropped 0 bases, with 8 bases sitting between them. CDR3 residues: CASSFDRNQETQYF. CDR3 coding DNA: TGTGCCAGCAGCTTCGACCGGAACCAAGAGACCCAGTACTTC.

The count of this clone is one. The gene calls are TRBV14 and TRBJ2-3, with D perhaps matching TRBD2 (5 bases). Germline values: CDR1 SGHDN, CDR2 FVKESK. Trimming removed 0 bases from V and 0 bases from J, with 13 bases in between. The length of the CDR3 is 17 residues. The CDR3 protein is CASSQDSSGASTDTQYF. CDR3 coding DNA: TGTGCCAGCAGCCAAGATTCGAGCGGAGCTAGCACAGATACGCAGTATTTT.

The V gene is TRBV6-1, the J gene TRBJ1-6, with D possibly being TRBD1 (6 bases). CDR1 MNHNS and CDR2 SASEGT come from the germline V gene. V lost 4 bases to trimming and J lost 7 bases, with 11 bases between them. CDR3 length: 14 amino acids. DNA for the CDR3: TGTGCCAGCAGTGTCGGGGGCATGAATTCACCCCTCCACTTT. Protein product: CASSVGGMNSPLHF.

This clone was counted a single time. Other DNA sequences in this specimen translate into the identical CDR3. The chain combines TRBV6-1 with TRBJ1-1, with D tentatively TRBD1 (6 bases). The CDR3 contains 13 residues. The V end lost 6 bases, the J end lost 1 base, and 9 bases lay between the germline ends. The germline V gene has CDR1 MNHNS and CDR2 SASEGT. CDR3 amino acids: CASSGTSNTEAFF. The DNA of the CDR3 is TGTGCCAGCAGCGGGACATCGAACACTGAAGCTTTCTTT.

The chain is built from TRBV7-2 and TRBJ2-7; 7 bases fit TRBD1. CDR1 SGHTA and CDR2 FQGNSA come from the germline V gene. Trimming at V came to 3 bases and at J to 2 bases, leaving 4 bases not matched to a gene. The CDR3 sequence is 14 residues long. The CDR3 loop reads CASSFRDSTYEQYF. CDR3 DNA: TGTGCCAGCAGCTTCCGGGACAGTACCTACGAGCAGTACTTC.

This clone was detected a few times. The gene calls are TRBV28 and TRBJ2-7, with D tentatively TRBD2 (7 bases). V lost 10 bases and J 12 bases, leaving 22 bases between the germline ends. Germline CDR1 reads MDHEN; CDR2 reads SYDVKM. The CDR3 is 12 residues long. The CDR3, as DNA: TGTGCCATCGGGGGGCAAGGCCCTAAACGGTACTTC. Translating gives CAIGGQGPKRYF.

The chain links TRBV5-4 to TRBJ2-6; D is perhaps TRBD1 (6 bases). Germline loops: CDR1 SGHNT, CDR2 YYREEE (reference sequence). V lost 5 bases and J lost 4, with 13 bases in between. This CDR3 has 15 residues. The CDR3 DNA is TGTGCCAGCAGGGAGACAGGCGCGGGGGCCAACGTCCTGACTTTC. Translated: CASRETGAGANVLTF.

V gene TRBV7-8 combines with J gene TRBJ2-1; 9 bases line up with TRBD2. The ends lost 1 base at V and 10 bases at J; junction bases unmatched: 5. This CDR3 region has 14 residues. In germline, CDR1 is SGHVS, CDR2 FQNEAQ. CDR3 nucleotides: TGTGCCAGCAGCTTAGAAGGGACTAGCCGCGAGCAGTTCTTC. Translation gives CASSLEGTSREQFF.

The rearrangement uses TRBV7-9 and TRBJ1-4; D is perhaps TRBD1 (5 bases). There are 15 residues in the CDR3. Trimming took off 4 bases at V and 2 bases at J, with 11 bases between the two ends. The germline gives CDR1 SEHNR, CDR2 FQNEAQ (reference sequence). In DNA, the CDR3 is TGTGCCAGCAGCTGGCCGGGACCCACTAATGAAAAACTGTTTTTT. Translation gives CASSWPGPTNEKLFF.

The rearrangement joins TRBV9 to TRBJ1-2; D gene ambiguous. V lost 4 bases and J lost 4, with 8 bases in between. The CDR3 totals 12 residues. Germline lookup yields CDR1 SGDLS and CDR2 YYNGEE. This CDR3 is CASSQDFYGYTF. The CDR3 region has the DNA TGTGCCAGCAGCCAGGATTTCTATGGCTACACCTTC.

The rearrangement links TRBV5-6 to TRBJ1-1, with 12 bases aligning to TRBD1. Germline V gene data show CDR1 as SGHDT and CDR2 as YYEEEE. This CDR3 is built from 14 residues. The J segment lost 6 bases and the V segment lost 3 bases, leaving 3 bases of the junction unmatched. The CDR3 bases are TGTGCCAGCAGCTCCCGGGACAGGGGGCCTGAAGCTTTCTTT. Protein: CASSSRDRGPEAFF.

The chain combines TRBV28 with TRBJ2-7, with a possible D match to TRBD1 (5 bases). The germline V gene encodes CDR1 MDHEN and CDR2 SYDVKM. The CDR3 runs 17 residues. V lost 4 bases and J lost 3, with 22 bases in between. The CDR3, as DNA: TGTGCCAGCAGTTCGGCCAGGGCCTCACCAAACCTCTACGAGCAGTACTTC. This sequence encodes CASSSARASPNLYEQYF.